The T cell receptor (beta chain) described here comes from a study of blood T cell repertoires in COVID-19. About the study: The United States, Italy and Spain supplied acute and convalescent COVID-19 samples. T cells, B-cell-depleted T cells, or PBMCs provided the cDNA or gDNA that served as material.

CDR3 size: 12 residues. Trimming pared 7 bases from V and 4 bases from J, leaving 10 bases between. CDR1 and CDR2 from the germline V gene are LGHDT and YNNKEL (reference sequence). Authors' processing steps: It was from reference gene primer amplification that nucleated cell counts were estimated. The assay was immunoSEQ multiplex PCR, and TCRdb's table has in-frame clones only and misses some. Clonal size and the V and J genes are those of that table, whereas D and trimming came from the DNA. The sample contains about 140,000 clones, 80% of which appear only once. This clonotype was sampled from a woman aged 50 to 60 with acute or convalescent COVID-19. The chain links TRBV3-1 (or the pseudogene TRBV3-2) to TRBJ2-5; D is perhaps TRBD1 (7 bases). Input material: peripheral blood. CDR3 in DNA: TGTGCCAGCATGCAGGGGGGAGAGACCCAGTACTTC. Amino acid sequence: CASMQGGETQYF.